Listed here are 18 T cell receptor beta chains from one sample, sequenced in a study of blood T cell repertoires in COVID-19. The protocol was immunoSEQ multiplex PCR, while the TCRdb copy is restricted to in-frame clones and leaves out a portion. The table shows about 360,000 clones, with around 86% occurring only once. Sequencing was done on a sample of peripheral blood. These receptors were taken from a human donor in a cohort sampled during active COVID-19.

This rearrangement joins TRBV6-5 to TRBJ2-2, with TRBD1 matching over 7 bases. J was trimmed by 4 bases and V by 7 bases; bases with no gene match: 9. This CDR3 has 15 amino acids. The germline V gene has CDR1 MNHEY and CDR2 SVGAGI. The CDR3 coding sequence is TGTGCCAGCACCTTATCGGGACAGACCACCGGGGAGCTGTTTTTT. The encoded protein is CASTLSGQTTGELFF.

The chain couples TRBV7-9 to TRBJ2-1; 7 nucleotides align to TRBD1. After removal of 4 bases from V and 6 bases from J, the junction contained 6 bases not matched to a gene. The CDR3 is 14 amino acids. Germline CDR1 is SEHNR and CDR2 is FQNEAQ (reference sequence). The CDR3 DNA reads TGTGCCAGCAGCTATGACAGGGCCCCCAATGAGCAGTTCTTC. This gives the protein CASSYDRAPNEQFF.

The rearrangement joins TRBV19 to TRBJ2-3, with D possibly being TRBD1 (5 bases). Germline values: CDR1 LNHDA, CDR2 SQIVND (reference sequence). V was pared by 5 bases and J by 4 bases, with 19 bases between. The CDR3 length is 16 residues. The CDR3: CASSVQGSFEPDTQYF. CDR3 DNA: TGTGCCAGTAGTGTCCAGGGAAGTTTCGAGCCAGATACGCAGTATTTT.

Notes on this clone: Other DNA variants within this sample encode the same CDR3. The V gene is TRBV3-1 (or the pseudogene TRBV3-2), the J gene TRBJ2-7; the D gene is possibly TRBD2 (5 bases). Trimming removed 0 bases from V and 1 base from J, with 7 bases in between. The CDR3 spans 14 residues. Germline CDR1 reads LGHDT; CDR2 reads YNNKEL (reference sequence). The CDR3 bases are TGTGCCAGCAGCCAAGACAGAGGGTCCTACGAGCAGTACTTC. Amino acid sequence: CASSQDRGSYEQYF.

This chain links TRBV30 with TRBJ1-6, with D uncertain. CDR1 and CDR2 (germline): GTSNPN, SVGIG (reference sequence). There are 11 residues in the CDR3. V lost 2 bases and J 16 bases, leaving 12 bases between the germline ends. The CDR3 loop reads CAWSFSVTLHF. Written as DNA, the CDR3 is TGTGCCTGGAGTTTTTCAGTAACACTCCACTTT.

This clone appeared a few times. The chain carries TRBV6-4 and TRBJ1-2; a possible D gene is TRBD1 (6 bases). Trimming stripped 8 bases from V and 4 bases from J, with 8 bases between. This CDR3 comprises 11 residues. Germline CDR1 reads MRHNA; CDR2 reads SNTAGT. The CDR3 spells CASHRVYGYTF. CDR3 bases: TGTGCCAGCCACAGGGTCTATGGCTACACCTTC.

The rearrangement links TRBV18 to TRBJ2-6; 7 bases map to TRBD1. Germline values: CDR1 KGHSH, CDR2 LQKENI. This CDR3 is built from 18 residues. Losses at the gene ends were 3 bases for V and 2 bases for J; bases not matched to a gene: 10. The CDR3 region has the DNA TGTGCCAGCTCACCTCGGCAGGGGGTCTCTACTGGGGCCAACGTCCTGACTTTC. It codes for CASSPRQGVSTGANVLTF.

The rearrangement uses TRBV5-1 and TRBJ2-2; 10 bases agree with TRBD2. J lost 8 bases, V lost 0 bases, and 7 bases had no gene match. The germline V gene has CDR1 SGHRS and CDR2 YFSETQ. The CDR3 sequence is 16 residues long. The CDR3 reads CASSLGTSGMTGELFF. DNA of the CDR3: TGCGCCAGCAGCTTGGGGACTAGCGGCATGACGGGGGAGCTGTTTTTT.

The chain links TRBV5-1 to TRBJ2-5; D call uncertain. V lost 7 bases and J lost 2, with 15 bases in between. CDR3 length equals 14 residues. Germline V gene sequence: CDR1 SGHRS, CDR2 YFSETQ. CDR3 in DNA: TGCGCCAGCGGCCCCGACACCGATCAAGAGACCCAGTACTTC. Translated, it gives CASGPDTDQETQYF.

This chain uses TRBV19 with TRBJ1-6, with a possible D match to TRBD1 (5 bases). The CDR3 extends over 13 amino acids. The V gene lost 4 bases and the J gene lost 7 bases, with 8 bases spanning the gap. CDR1 and CDR2 from the germline V gene are LNHDA and SQIVND (reference sequence). The CDR3 DNA sequence: TGTGCCAGTAGTACGACAGTGAATTCACCCCTCCACTTT. As protein: CASSTTVNSPLHF.

The V call is TRBV7-2, the J call TRBJ2-6, with D maybe TRBD2 (6 bases). Trimming took 3 bases from V and 3 from J, leaving 6 bases between them. Germline V CDR1 and CDR2: SGHTA, FQGNSA. There are 14 residues in the CDR3. The CDR3, as DNA: TGTGCCAGCAGCTTGCGGGGTGGGGCCAACGTCCTGACTTTC. Translated, it gives CASSLRGGANVLTF.

This clone was found a few times. The chain links TRBV6-1 to TRBJ1-2; no clear D gene. Between the trimmed V and J ends, which lost 2 bases and 2 bases, there was a span of 6 bases. CDR1 MNHNS and CDR2 SASEGT come from the germline V gene. The CDR3 spans 13 residues. The CDR3 spells CASSESGNYGYTF. CDR3 DNA sequence: TGTGCCAGCAGTGAATCCGGGAACTATGGCTACACCTTC.

The chain is built from TRBV18 and TRBJ2-1; 13 nucleotides match TRBD2. This CDR3 is 16 amino acids long. Trimming at V came to 1 base and at J to 5 bases, leaving 2 bases not matched to a gene. Per the germline V gene, CDR1 is KGHSH and CDR2 is LQKENI. This CDR3 is CASSPLGLAGDNEQFF. The CDR3 nucleotides are TGTGCCAGCTCACCACTAGGACTAGCGGGAGACAATGAGCAGTTCTTC.

This rearrangement joins TRBV7-8 to TRBJ2-3, with 7 bases identical to TRBD2. Germline V gene lookup returns CDR1 SGHVS and CDR2 FQNEAQ. The trim removed 6 bases at V and 5 bases at J, leaving 17 bases unmatched. The CDR3 totals 17 residues. The CDR3 protein is CASRLSGTPGGKDTQYF. The CDR3 nucleotides read TGTGCCAGCAGACTTTCCGGGACTCCCGGGGGGAAAGATACGCAGTATTTT.

The V and J genes are TRBV6-5 and TRBJ1-6; the D gene is possibly TRBD1 (5 bases). V gave up 6 bases and J gave up 7 bases, with 16 bases separating them. Germline lookup yields CDR1 MNHEY and CDR2 SVGAGI. The CDR3 has 15 residues. The chain's CDR3 is CASSGRDGLNSPLHF. In DNA form, the CDR3 reads TGTGCCAGCAGCGGCCGGGACGGACTAAATTCACCCCTCCACTTT.

In the case of this clone: Possible read error: a much larger clone is one base away. The rearrangement joins TRBV30 to TRBJ2-3, with a weak D call TRBD1 (6 bases). CDR3 length: 14 residues. Trimming removed 0 bases at V and 0 bases at J, with 7 bases between. Germline V gene lookup returns CDR1 GTSNPN and CDR2 SVGIG (reference sequence). CDR3 sequence (DNA): TGTGCCTGGAGTGTAAGGGGGAGCACAGATACGCAGTATTTT. It is translated as CAWSVRGSTDTQYF.

The J gene is TRBJ2-5, the V gene TRBV5-4, with TRBD1 as a possible D gene (6 bases). V lost 4 bases and J lost 5, with 12 bases in between. Looked up from germline, CDR1 is SGHNT and CDR2 is YYREEE (reference sequence). CDR3 size: 13 residues. CDR3 nucleotide sequence: TGTGCCAGCAGCCGCAGGGGTTGGGAGACCCAGTACTTC. This sequence encodes CASSRRGWETQYF.

In this sample, this clone turned up once. This rearrangement joins TRBV15 to TRBJ2-5, with TRBD1 matching 7 bases. The CDR3 covers 15 residues. After removal of 1 base from V and 8 bases from J, the junction contained 10 bases not matched to a gene. Per the germline V gene, CDR1 is LNHNV and CDR2 is YYDKDF (reference sequence). CDR3 sequence reads: CATSRVTSGTATQYF. The CDR3 coding sequence is TGTGCCACCAGCAGAGTAACTTCCGGGACAGCCACCCAGTACTTC.